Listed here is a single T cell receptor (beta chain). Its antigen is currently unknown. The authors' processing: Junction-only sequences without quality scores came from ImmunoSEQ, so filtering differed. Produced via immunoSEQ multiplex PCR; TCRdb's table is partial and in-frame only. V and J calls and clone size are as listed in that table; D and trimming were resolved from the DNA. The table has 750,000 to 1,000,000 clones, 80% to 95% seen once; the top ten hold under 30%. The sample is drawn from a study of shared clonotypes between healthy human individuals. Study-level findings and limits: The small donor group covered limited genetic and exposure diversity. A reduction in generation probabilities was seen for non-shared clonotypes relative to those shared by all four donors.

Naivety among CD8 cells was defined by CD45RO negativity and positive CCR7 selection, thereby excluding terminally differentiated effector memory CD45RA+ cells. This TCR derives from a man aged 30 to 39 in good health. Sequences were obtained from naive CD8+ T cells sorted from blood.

DNA of the CDR3: TGTGCCAGCCAGGGACAGTCCAGCTCCTACGAGCAGTACTTC. Its protein is CASQGQSSSYEQYF. The J gene is TRBJ2-7, the V gene TRBV2, with TRBD1 matching 7 bases. The V gene's germline CDR1 is SNHLY and CDR2 FYNNEI. CDR3 size: 14 residues. V was clipped by 8 bases and J by 0 bases; unmatched bases: 7.